This TCR beta chain was found in a study of blood T cell repertoires in COVID-19. Trimming left V 5 bases short and J 0 bases short, with 10 bases between. Germline lookup yields CDR1 SGHTA and CDR2 FQGNSA. This CDR3 has 15 residues. As handled by the study authors: Reference gene primer amplification in the assay estimated nucleated cell counts. Clones were sequenced by immunoSEQ multiplex PCR, and TCRdb holds only the in-frame ones, with some missing. That table gives V, J and clone size, and the DNA gave D and trimming. There are roughly 200,000 clones in the sample; 80% to 85% occur only once, and approximately 4% lies in the top ten.

Sequenced sample: peripheral blood. The rearrangement uses TRBV7-2 and TRBJ2-2, with D maybe TRBD1 (5 bases). This receptor was obtained from a man in his forties or fifties with active or convalescent COVID-19. CDR3 in DNA: TGTGCCAGCAGCCGCCTGGGGCCGAACACCGGGGAGCTGTTTTTT. Protein: CASSRLGPNTGELFF.